This note documents a single T cell receptor (beta chain) sequence. Its antigen is as yet unknown. The sample originates from a study of cytomegalovirus exposure and HLA in healthy donors. Study results and limitations: Later analysis demonstrated an association between a missense DCLRE1C variant and TCR beta V- and J-gene trimming.

The PCR used 60 Vbeta and 13 Jbeta primers. The protocol was immunoSEQ multiplex PCR, while the TCRdb copy is restricted to in-frame clones and leaves out a portion. This sample's clone table lists 100,000 to 150,000 clones. CDR1 and CDR2 from the germline V gene are SNHLY and FYNNEI. The CDR3 loop spans 14 amino acids. The germline V and J ends were trimmed by 2 bases and 1 base, with 8 bases remaining between them. The rearrangement links TRBV2 to TRBJ1-1, with D unresolved. The sequencing sample was made of PBMCs. This sequence originates from a woman in her thirties or forties in good health and CMV-seropositive. The CDR3 protein is CASSENLGNTEAFF. In DNA form, the CDR3 reads TGTGCCAGCAGTGAAAATCTAGGGAACACTGAAGCTTTCTTT. The whole variable domain, remainder taken from reference TRBV2 and TRBJ1-1, is EPEVTQTPSHQVTQMGQEVILRCVPISNHLYFYWYRQILGQKVEFLVSFYNNEISEKSEIFDDQFSVERPDGSNFTLKIRSTKLEDSAMYFCASSENLGNTEAFFGQGTRLTVV.